Sequencing of this T cell receptor (beta chain) was carried out in a study of control samples from healthy donors and cancer patients. CDR1 and CDR2 from the germline V gene are MDHEN and SYDVKM. V was trimmed by 7 bases and J by 2 bases, leaving 12 bases between them. CDR3 length: 13 amino acids. The repertoire was sequenced with immunoSEQ multiplex PCR; TCRdb's copy has only in-frame clones and lacks some. The sample yields more than 100,000 clones, 90% seen once. Sequencing was done on a sample of blood. The TCR originated in a man aged 18 to 29 in good health. J is TRBJ2-7 and V is TRBV28; no definite D call. The chain's CDR3 is CASTFGAAYEQYF. The CDR3 DNA reads as TGTGCCAGCACCTTCGGCGCGGCCTACGAGCAGTACTTC.